Presented here are 27 T cell receptor beta chains from one specimen sequenced in a study of T-cell reconstitution after alpha-beta-depleted transplantation in children. Unique molecular identifiers were incorporated when the TCRbeta library was constructed. Each CDR3 protein gets one entry after TCRdb re-called the PCR reads with MiXCR. The profile covers about 110,000 distinct CDR3 sequences, with more than 20% appearing a single time and over 9.5% taken by the ten largest. The specimen comprised PBMCs, mostly from graft donor cells, sampled 180 days after TCRalphabeta/CD19-depleted stem cell transplant. The receptors here all came from a male patient aged 2-10 years who had a stem cell transplant for chronic granulomatous disease, so the T cells may come from the graft donor.

This clonotype has a handful of counts. The chain recombines TRBV7-2 with TRBJ2-1, with 8 bases lining up with TRBD1. Germline V gene lookup returns CDR1 SGHTA and CDR2 FQGNSA. J gave up 5 bases and V 1 base, and 7 bases lay outside the gene matches. The CDR3 is 16 residues long. CDR3 DNA sequence: TGTGCCAGCAGCTTAGATCGGACAGGGTTCAACAATGAGCAGTTCTTC. This codes for CASSLDRTGFNNEQFF.

The chain uses TRBV5-5 and TRBJ2-3; 8 bases fit TRBD2. CDR3 length equals 14 residues. The V segment lost 3 bases and the J segment 2 bases; nucleotides outside the gene matches: 2. Germline V CDR1 and CDR2: SGHKS, YYEKEE (reference sequence). CDR3 in DNA: TGTGCCAGCAGCTCCGGGGGGGCCACAGATACGCAGTATTTT. The encoded protein is CASSSGGATDTQYF.

This clonotype has a handful of counts. The V call is TRBV5-1, the J call TRBJ2-3; 8 positions agree with TRBD1. Germline V gives CDR1 SGHRS, CDR2 YFSETQ. V was pared by 1 base and J by 3 bases, with 4 bases of the junction left unmatched. The CDR3 runs to 15 residues. As DNA, the CDR3 is TGCGCCAGCAGCTTGACCGACAGGGGAACAGATACGCAGTATTTT. Its protein product is CASSLTDRGTDTQYF.

This clonotype was detected ten times or more. The chain links TRBV7-3 to TRBJ2-6; D is unresolved. V gave up 5 bases and J gave up 4 bases, with 3 bases separating them. Germline V gene lookup returns CDR1 SGHTA and CDR2 FQGTGA. This CDR3 is built from 12 residues. DNA for the CDR3: TGTGCCAGCAGCCCAGGGGCCAACGTCCTGACTTTC. It specifies CASSPGANVLTF.

This clonotype was counted at least ten times. V gene TRBV20-1 combines with J gene TRBJ2-3, with D perhaps matching TRBD2 (6 bases). From germline, CDR1 is DFQATT and CDR2 SNEGSKA (reference sequence). CDR3 length: 14 residues. V shed 6 bases and J shed 7 bases, with 20 bases lying between them. The CDR3 DNA sequence: TGCAGTGCCCAATCCGGGCTAGGCGGGAATACGCAGTATTTT. This codes for CSAQSGLGGNTQYF.

This clonotype was observed many times. The V call is TRBV14, the J call TRBJ2-2, with 7 bases fitting TRBD1. CDR1 SGHDN and CDR2 FVKESK come from the germline V gene. There are 15 residues in the CDR3. After removal of 4 bases from V and 4 bases from J, the junction contained 6 bases not matched to a gene. The CDR3 here is CASSPDREGTGELFF. CDR3 sequence (DNA): TGTGCCAGCAGCCCTGACAGGGAAGGCACCGGGGAGCTGTTTTTT.

This clonotype has ten or more counts. The genes are TRBV20-1 and TRBJ2-5, with D possibly TRBD2 on 5 matching bases. Germline V gene lookup returns CDR1 DFQATT and CDR2 SNEGSKA (reference sequence). The CDR3 is 14 amino acids. Trimming removed 1 base from V and 3 bases from J, with 12 bases in between. The CDR3 protein is CSARVLGLEETQYF. In DNA form, the CDR3 reads TGCAGTGCTAGAGTTCTCGGACTGGAAGAGACCCAGTACTTC.

The rearrangement links TRBV28 to TRBJ2-5; no clear D. Germline CDR1 MDHEN, CDR2 SYDVKM. V dropped 6 bases and J dropped 0 bases, with 8 bases sitting between them. The CDR3 is made up of 13 amino acids. The CDR3 region has the DNA TGTGCCAGCAGACCACCGAACCAAGAGACCCAGTACTTC. It specifies CASRPPNQETQYF.

This chain links TRBV5-1 with TRBJ2-5; 9 bases map to TRBD1. Germline CDR1 and CDR2: SGHRS and YFSETQ. V was pared by 1 base and J by 4 bases, with 14 bases of the junction left unmatched. CDR3 length: 18 amino acids. Here the CDR3 reads CASSLMLSGTGSGETQYF. CDR3 bases: TGCGCCAGCAGCTTGATGCTTTCCGGGACAGGGTCTGGAGAGACCCAGTACTTC.

The chain has TRBV7-2 and TRBJ2-7, with 7 bases lining up with TRBD1. Germline V gene lookup returns CDR1 SGHTA and CDR2 FQGNSA. The V gene end was trimmed by 7 bases and the J gene end by 4 bases; junction bases not matched to a gene: 7. The CDR3 runs to 13 residues. CDR3 amino acids: CASKQDRAYEQYF. CDR3 coding DNA: TGTGCCAGCAAACAAGACAGGGCGTACGAGCAGTACTTC.

The chain employs TRBV12-3 or TRBV12-4 and TRBJ2-5; D gene ambiguous. CDR3 length equals 14 residues. Trimming shortened V by 2 bases and J by 5 bases, and 12 bases separated the two germline ends. The CDR3 DNA reads TGTGCCAGCAGTTTAATGGTCGAGGTCGAGACCCAGTACTTC. Translating it yields CASSLMVEVETQYF.

The chain uses TRBV5-5 and TRBJ1-4; no clear D. Germline V CDR1 and CDR2: SGHKS, YYEKEE (reference sequence). Trimming took 4 bases from V and 3 from J, leaving 13 bases between them. The CDR3 consists of 15 residues. In nucleotides, the CDR3 is TGTGCCAGCAGCCTTGGGAGTGTAGCTAATGAAAAACTGTTTTTT. Translation: CASSLGSVANEKLFF.

This clonotype has ten or more counts. The genes are TRBV29-1 and TRBJ2-7, with D unresolved. The CDR3 has 13 residues. Looked up from germline, CDR1 is SQVTM and CDR2 is ANQGSEA. With 7 bases removed from V and 0 bases from J, the gap between germline ends came to 13 bases. CDR3 sequence reads: CSATQRFSYEQYF. CDR3 DNA sequence: TGCAGCGCTACACAAAGGTTCTCCTACGAGCAGTACTTC.

This chain links TRBV20-1 with TRBJ2-1; 8 bases align to TRBD2. This CDR3 has 12 residues. With 3 bases clipped from V and 6 bases from J, the junction kept 1 base outside the gene matches. The V gene's germline CDR1 is DFQATT and CDR2 SNEGSKA (reference sequence). CDR3: CSASGRANEQFF. The DNA of the CDR3 is TGCAGTGCTAGCGGGAGGGCCAATGAGCAGTTCTTC.

Many counts were recorded for this clonotype. The chain links TRBV20-1 to TRBJ2-1, with 7 bases fitting TRBD1. CDR1 and CDR2 (germline): DFQATT, SNEGSKA (reference sequence). The CDR3 spans 14 residues. J gave up 4 bases and V 3 bases, and 6 bases lay outside the gene matches. In nucleotides, the CDR3 is TGCAGTGCTAGCTTGACAGGGCCTTACAATGAGCAGTTCTTC. It encodes CSASLTGPYNEQFF.

There are many counts of this clonotype. The CDR3 DNA is TGTGCCAGCAGCGGTACTAGCGGGGGGCCCGATGAGCAGTTCTTC. Translation: CASSGTSGGPDEQFF. This rearrangement joins TRBV9 to TRBJ2-1, with 12 bases lining up with TRBD2. CDR1 SGDLS and CDR2 YYNGEE come from the germline V gene. Trimming took 3 bases from V and 8 from J; bases not matched to a gene: 6. The CDR3 has 15 residues.

The chain uses TRBV20-1 and TRBJ1-5; no firm D call. This CDR3 has 14 amino acids. Germline values: CDR1 DFQATT, CDR2 SNEGSKA (reference sequence). With 1 base removed from V and 7 bases from J, the gap between germline ends came to 14 bases. The CDR3 loop is CSARGIGRYQPQHF. Here the CDR3 DNA reads TGCAGTGCTAGAGGAATAGGGAGGTACCAGCCCCAGCATTTT.

The chain carries TRBV7-6 and TRBJ2-1, with TRBD1 as a possible D gene (6 bases). V shed 2 bases and J shed 0 bases, with 14 bases lying between them. CDR3 size: 17 residues. CDR1 is SGHVS and CDR2 is FNYEAQ in the germline V gene. This CDR3 is CASSLYAGTSSYNEQFF. DNA of the CDR3: TGTGCCAGCAGCTTATATGCCGGGACAAGCTCCTACAATGAGCAGTTCTTC.

In its sample, this clonotype was seen a few times. The chain has TRBV5-1 and TRBJ1-2; D is possibly TRBD1 (6 bases). With 1 base removed from V and 6 bases from J, the gap between germline ends came to 10 bases. Looked up from germline, CDR1 is SGHRS and CDR2 is YFSETQ. The length of the CDR3 is 13 residues. CDR3 protein: CASSLLGGDGYTF. The CDR3 coding sequence is TGCGCCAGCAGCTTGCTCGGGGGCGATGGCTACACCTTC. The complete variable domain, with remaining parts taken from reference TRBV5-1 and TRBJ1-2, reads KAGVTQTPRYLIKTRGQQVTLSCSPISGHRSVSWYQQTPGQGLQFLFEYFSETQRNKGNFPGRFSGRQFSNSRSEMNVSTLELGDSALYLCASSLLGGDGYTFGSGTRLTVV.

The sample holds many counts of this clonotype. The rearrangement links TRBV28 to TRBJ2-2, with 7 bases that match TRBD2. Germline V gene lookup returns CDR1 MDHEN and CDR2 SYDVKM. The CDR3 sequence is 15 residues long. J gave up 7 bases and V 3 bases, and 8 bases lay outside the gene matches. The CDR3 here is CASSFGGSPVGELFF. Here the CDR3 DNA reads TGTGCCAGCAGTTTTGGCGGGAGTCCGGTCGGGGAGCTGTTTTTT.

This chain joins TRBV29-1 and TRBJ1-3, with TRBD1 as a possible D gene (5 bases). The CDR3 spans 14 residues. V was clipped by 6 bases and J by 0 bases, with 12 bases between them. From germline, CDR1 is SQVTM and CDR2 ANQGSEA. In DNA, the CDR3 is TGCAGCGTGATGGACACCAACTCTGGAAACACCATATATTTT. Its protein is CSVMDTNSGNTIYF.

The rearrangement uses TRBV20-1 and TRBJ2-5; 10 nucleotides line up with TRBD2. Trimming cost V 3 bases and J 0 bases; bases outside gene matches: 7. CDR1 and CDR2 from the germline V gene are DFQATT and SNEGSKA (reference sequence). This CDR3 region has 16 residues. In nucleotides, the CDR3 is TGCAGTGCTAGGAGCGGGAGGGGACTGTACCAAGAGACCCAGTACTTC. Translating gives CSARSGRGLYQETQYF.

This clonotype was seen many times. The rearrangement joins TRBV20-1 to TRBJ2-1, with D possibly TRBD1 on 6 matching bases. There are 14 residues in the CDR3. Trimming removed 6 bases at V and 1 base at J, with 13 bases between. Germline loops: CDR1 DFQATT, CDR2 SNEGSKA (reference sequence). The CDR3 nucleotides are TGCAGTGCACCCGACAGGAGTTCCTACAATGAGCAGTTCTTC. As protein: CSAPDRSSYNEQFF.

The gene calls are TRBV20-1 and TRBJ1-1; D gene uncertain. This CDR3 spans 14 amino acids. CDR1 DFQATT and CDR2 SNEGSKA come from the germline V gene (reference sequence). The V end was cut by 0 bases, the J end by 1 base, with 9 bases between. The CDR3: CSAREPRGNTEAFF. In DNA form, the CDR3 reads TGCAGTGCTAGAGAACCTAGAGGGAACACTGAAGCTTTCTTT.

This clonotype showed up many times. V usage is TRBV7-6 and J usage is TRBJ2-3; the match to TRBD1 covers 10 bases. Germline CDR1 and CDR2: SGHVS and FNYEAQ. CDR3 length: 14 residues. Trimming cost V 3 bases and J 7 bases; bases outside gene matches: 4. The CDR3 coding sequence is TGTGCCAGCAGCTTCGACAGGGGGCCTTATACGCAGTATTTT. Translating it yields CASSFDRGPYTQYF.

On this clonotype: The junction departs from the called germline gene at one end, perhaps through a read error. This chain connects TRBV15 to TRBJ2-7; D is uncertain. The CDR3 extends over 9 amino acids. The germline V gene has CDR1 LNHNV and CDR2 YYDKDF (reference sequence). The CDR3 region is CATSRESHF. CDR3 nucleotides: TGTGCCACCAGCAGAGAGTCGCACTTC.

This chain connects TRBV27 to TRBJ2-5, with D tentatively TRBD2 (6 bases). This CDR3 comprises 16 residues. The germline V and J ends were trimmed by 4 bases and 9 bases, with 24 bases remaining between them. The germline V gene encodes CDR1 MNHEY and CDR2 SMNVEV (reference sequence). CDR3 sequence (DNA): TGTGCCAGCAGTTCTCCCCTTTCCAGCGGCGGCGGGGCCCAGTACTTC. Its translation is CASSSPLSSGGGAQYF.